These T cell receptor beta chains were read from a single sample in a study of Ad26.COV2.S vaccination and SARS-CoV-2 variants. TCRdb's copy holds only in-frame clones and misses some; the assay was immunoSEQ multiplex PCR. This table holds roughly 300,000 clones, roughly nine tenths found once. The source material was peripheral blood, sampled in a trial of Ad26.COV2.S vaccine versus placebo. The origin of the receptors is a person between 18 and 59 years old who received the Ad26.COV2.S COVID-19 vaccine or a placebo. Both conserved end residues are part of each CDR3. The order of the fields is J gene, V gene, clone size, D gene, CDR3 DNA, CDR3 protein. A D gene is named only where the DNA matches it firmly. Size is omitted from some rows. Given values are once, few, many or a class for expanded clones.

J gene: TRBJ1-1
V gene: TRBV5-1
clone size: NA
D gene: TRBD1
CDR3 DNA: TGCGCCAGCAGCCCCACCGGGACAGGGGAAAAGGGTGAAGCTTTCTTT
CDR3 protein: CASSPTGTGEKGEAFF

J gene: TRBJ1-3
V gene: TRBV7-2
clone size: NA
D gene: TRBD1
CDR3 DNA: TGTGCCAGCAGCTGGGACAGGGCGTCTGGAAACACCATATATTTT
CDR3 protein: CASSWDRASGNTIYF

J gene: TRBJ2-7
V gene: TRBV5-4
clone size: NA
D gene: NA
CDR3 DNA: TGTGCCAGCAGACCCACGGTGGGGGTGCACGAGCAGTACTTC
CDR3 protein: CASRPTVGVHEQYF

J gene: TRBJ2-7
V gene: TRBV28
clone size: NA
D gene: NA
CDR3 DNA: TGTGCCAGCAGCTCAGGGGCGCCCTACGAGCAGTACTTC
CDR3 protein: CASSSGAPYEQYF

J gene: TRBJ2-7
V gene: TRBV3-1/TRBV3-2
clone size: once
D gene: NA
CDR3 DNA: TGTGCCAGCAGCCACCTTCAAGCTTACACAGTCGAGCAGTACTTC
CDR3 protein: CASSHLQAYTVEQYF

J gene: TRBJ2-7
V gene: TRBV28
clone size: NA
D gene: TRBD2
CDR3 DNA: TGTGCCAGCAGTGGGGGTGGTAGCGGGAGAGCGGAGGAGCAGTACTTC
CDR3 protein: CASSGGGSGRAEEQYF

J gene: TRBJ2-5
V gene: TRBV7-3
clone size: NA
D gene: TRBD2
CDR3 DNA: TGTGCCAGCAGCGGACTAGCGGGAGGAGAGACCCAGTACTTC
CDR3 protein: CASSGLAGGETQYF

J gene: TRBJ2-3
V gene: TRBV27
clone size: NA
D gene: NA
CDR3 DNA: TGTGCCAGCTTCTCCCCCCGGAGCACAGATACGCAGTATTTT
CDR3 protein: CASFSPRSTDTQYF

J gene: TRBJ2-1
V gene: TRBV7-6
clone size: NA
D gene: NA
CDR3 DNA: TGTGCCAGCAGCTTAGCGCTCACGAATGAGCAGTTCTTC
CDR3 protein: CASSLALTNEQFF

J gene: TRBJ1-4
V gene: TRBV7-2
clone size: NA
D gene: TRBD1
CDR3 DNA: TGTGCCAGCAGCGTGGGACAGGGCGGAGAAAAACTGTTTTTT
CDR3 protein: CASSVGQGGEKLFF

J gene: TRBJ2-3
V gene: TRBV7-2
clone size: NA
D gene: TRBD2
CDR3 DNA: TGTGCCAGCAGCTCGATAGTAGCGGGGGGGGATACGCAGTATTTT
CDR3 protein: CASSSIVAGGDTQYF

J gene: TRBJ2-1
V gene: TRBV4-3
clone size: NA
D gene: NA
CDR3 DNA: TGCGCCAGCAGCCAGGAGACTTTTTCGGAGCAGTTCTTC
CDR3 protein: CASSQETFSEQFF

J gene: TRBJ2-7
V gene: TRBV19
clone size: NA
D gene: NA
CDR3 DNA: TGTGCCAGTAGTCTCTACAAAGGGGTCTACGAGCAGTACTTC
CDR3 protein: CASSLYKGVYEQYF

J gene: TRBJ2-4
V gene: TRBV20-1
clone size: NA
D gene: NA
CDR3 DNA: TGCAGTGCTAGTTCCGGGCGGGAAAACATTCAGTACTTC
CDR3 protein: CSASSGRENIQYF

J gene: TRBJ1-3
V gene: TRBV30
clone size: NA
D gene: NA
CDR3 DNA: TGTGCCTGGAGTACAGGCAACGTTGGAAACACCATATATTTT
CDR3 protein: CAWSTGNVGNTIYF

J gene: TRBJ2-6
V gene: TRBV25-1
clone size: NA
D gene: TRBD1
CDR3 DNA: TGTGCCAGCAGAAAAGTGGGGACAGGGGGCTCTGGGGCCAACGTCCTGACTTTC
CDR3 protein: CASRKVGTGGSGANVLTF

J gene: TRBJ2-5
V gene: TRBV21-1
clone size: NA
D gene: NA
CDR3 DNA: TGTGCCATCACTGGGGCAGGGGAAGAGACCCAGTACTTC
CDR3 protein: CAITGAGEETQYF

J gene: TRBJ1-4
V gene: TRBV7-3
clone size: NA
D gene: TRBD1
CDR3 DNA: TGTGCCAGCAGCCCAGGGGGCTTGGCTAATGAAAAACTGTTTTTT
CDR3 protein: CASSPGGLANEKLFF

J gene: TRBJ1-4
V gene: TRBV9
clone size: NA
D gene: TRBD1
CDR3 DNA: TGTGCCAGCAGCCCACGGACAGGGACTAATGAAAAACTGTTTTTT
CDR3 protein: CASSPRTGTNEKLFF

J gene: TRBJ2-7
V gene: TRBV9
clone size: once
D gene: NA
CDR3 DNA: TGTGCCAGCAGCGTATCCGGAGGAACCTACGAGCAGTACTTC
CDR3 protein: CASSVSGGTYEQYF

J gene: TRBJ2-3
V gene: TRBV13
clone size: NA
D gene: NA
CDR3 DNA: TGTGCCAGCAGCTCAGGGGCCCGAGGGCCCCCAGATACGCAGTATTTT
CDR3 protein: CASSSGARGPPDTQYF

J gene: TRBJ1-3
V gene: TRBV12-3/TRBV12-4
clone size: NA
D gene: NA
CDR3 DNA: TGTGCCAGCAGGACCGGGAACACCATATATTTT
CDR3 protein: CASRTGNTIYF

J gene: TRBJ2-4
V gene: TRBV2
clone size: NA
D gene: TRBD1
CDR3 DNA: TGTGCCAGCAGTGAAGCGACAGGGGGAATAGCCAAAAACATTCAGTACTTC
CDR3 protein: CASSEATGGIAKNIQYF

J gene: TRBJ1-1
V gene: TRBV4-1
clone size: NA
D gene: TRBD1
CDR3 DNA: TGCGCCAGCAGCCAAGATAGGGGGCGGGAGAACACTGAAGCTTTCTTT
CDR3 protein: CASSQDRGRENTEAFF

J gene: TRBJ2-7
V gene: TRBV6-5
clone size: few
D gene: NA
CDR3 DNA: TGTGCCAGCAGCCAACCTCGGGCGCCCTACGAGCAGTACTTC
CDR3 protein: CASSQPRAPYEQYF

J gene: TRBJ2-3
V gene: TRBV7-2
clone size: NA
D gene: NA
CDR3 DNA: TGTGCCAGCACCCCGGGGCAACAAATAACAGATACGCAGTATTTT
CDR3 protein: CASTPGQQITDTQYF

J gene: TRBJ1-3
V gene: TRBV29-1
clone size: NA
D gene: NA
CDR3 DNA: TGCAGCGTAAGCAGCTTTGGAAACACCATATATTTT
CDR3 protein: CSVSSFGNTIYF

J gene: TRBJ1-5
V gene: TRBV27
clone size: NA
D gene: TRBD1
CDR3 DNA: TGTGCCAGCACCTCCGGGACAGGAACAAATCAGCCCCAGCATTTT
CDR3 protein: CASTSGTGTNQPQHF

J gene: TRBJ1-6
V gene: TRBV18
clone size: NA
D gene: TRBD1
CDR3 DNA: TGTGCCAGCTCACCGGGACAGGGATCTTATAATTCACCCCTCCACTTT
CDR3 protein: CASSPGQGSYNSPLHF

J gene: TRBJ1-1
V gene: TRBV5-1
clone size: few
D gene: NA
CDR3 DNA: TGCGCCAGCAGCTTGGAGCAGAGCACTGAAGCTTTCTTT
CDR3 protein: CASSLEQSTEAFF

J gene: TRBJ2-1
V gene: TRBV5-5
clone size: NA
D gene: TRBD1
CDR3 DNA: TGTGCCAGCAGCCATAGCGGGACAGGGGCCTACAATGAGCAGTTCTTC
CDR3 protein: CASSHSGTGAYNEQFF

J gene: TRBJ2-2
V gene: TRBV4-1
clone size: NA
D gene: NA
CDR3 DNA: TGCGCCAGCAGCCAAGATCCGGGGATTTTGACCGGGGAGCTGTTTTTT
CDR3 protein: CASSQDPGILTGELFF

J gene: TRBJ1-1
V gene: TRBV3-1/TRBV3-2
clone size: NA
D gene: NA
CDR3 DNA: TGTGCCAGCAGCCAAGTAAATTCATGGGGGGTTGAAGCTTTCTTT
CDR3 protein: CASSQVNSWGVEAFF

J gene: TRBJ2-2
V gene: TRBV4-3
clone size: few
D gene: NA
CDR3 DNA: TGCGCCAGCAGCCAATCTGGAAGCACCGGGGAGCTGTTTTTT
CDR3 protein: CASSQSGSTGELFF

J gene: TRBJ2-2
V gene: TRBV7-2
clone size: once
D gene: NA
CDR3 DNA: TGTGCCAGCAGCTTAGTGGGGCAGTACACCGGGGAGCTGTTTTTT
CDR3 protein: CASSLVGQYTGELFF

J gene: TRBJ1-4
V gene: TRBV4-3
clone size: NA
D gene: NA
CDR3 DNA: TGCGCCAGCAGCCAAGAGTACAACATTAATGAAAAACTGTTTTTT
CDR3 protein: CASSQEYNINEKLFF

J gene: TRBJ1-1
V gene: TRBV5-1
clone size: NA
D gene: NA
CDR3 DNA: TGCGCCAGCAGCTTAACTACCGGGACACAGAACACTGAAGCTTTCTTT
CDR3 protein: CASSLTTGTQNTEAFF

J gene: TRBJ2-3
V gene: TRBV14
clone size: NA
D gene: NA
CDR3 DNA: TGTGCCAGCAGCCATGATACTTGGGTTACGCAGTATTTT
CDR3 protein: CASSHDTWVTQYF

J gene: TRBJ1-6
V gene: TRBV7-2
clone size: NA
D gene: TRBD1
CDR3 DNA: TGTGCCAGCCGGGACAGCAGGAGCTCCTATAATTCACCCCTCCACTTT
CDR3 protein: CASRDSRSSYNSPLHF

J gene: TRBJ1-5
V gene: TRBV7-6
clone size: NA
D gene: NA
CDR3 DNA: TGTGCCAGCAGCTTGACAGCTTATAGCAATCAGCCCCAGCATTTT
CDR3 protein: CASSLTAYSNQPQHF

J gene: TRBJ1-2
V gene: TRBV29-1
clone size: NA
D gene: NA
CDR3 DNA: TGCAGCGTTGAAGATCGGGGGGGAATCTACACCTTC
CDR3 protein: CSVEDRGGIYTF

J gene: TRBJ2-2
V gene: TRBV15
clone size: NA
D gene: NA
CDR3 DNA: TGTGCCACCAGCAGAGATGGGAATACCGGGGAGCTGTTTTTT
CDR3 protein: CATSRDGNTGELFF